This T cell receptor beta chain was found in a study of OX40 agonist ivuxolimab in advanced cancers. For this clone: The antigen remains unidentified.

Between the trimmed V and J ends, which lost 3 bases and 1 base, there was a span of 13 bases. This CDR3 contains 15 residues. In germline, CDR1 is MNHEY, CDR2 SMNVEV (reference sequence). Method: immunoSEQ multiplex PCR; TCRdb's copy keeps in-frame clones and lacks some. This table holds more than 60,000 clones, around 94% found once. Study findings and constraints: In the 0.1 to 3.0 mg/kg range, CD4+ and CD8+ blood T cells had expanded clonally by week 6.

Sequencing was performed on CD4+ or CD8+ T cells sorted from blood, taken in a trial of the OX40 agonist ivuxolimab. This rearrangement joins TRBV27 to TRBJ2-7; D uncertain. The TCR comes from an adult with an advanced solid tumor such as melanoma, head and neck, liver or kidney cancer. CDR3 DNA: TGTGCCAGCAGTTTCGTGAAGAGTCAATCCTACGAGCAGTACTTC. This gives the protein CASSFVKSQSYEQYF.